This T cell receptor beta chain was observed in a study of regulatory dendritic cells for organ transplantation. About the research overall: Dendritic cell cultures received LPS on day 6. Points from the study as a whole: Mature dendritic cells appeared to drive more memory CD8+ clonal expansion than regulatory ones.

Turning to this clone: Its specificity is not known.

The germline V gene has CDR1 MNHEY and CDR2 SMNVEV (reference sequence). V was clipped by 4 bases and J by 5 bases; unmatched bases: 10. The CDR3 has 16 residues. Repertoires were generated with immunoSEQ multiplex PCR, while TCRdb's copy carries only in-frame clones and drops some. The data hold more than 5,000 clones, with about four fifths observed a single time. Allogeneic regulatory or mature dendritic cells were co-cultured for 5 days with CFSE-labeled sorted T cells at 1:10. CD4+ or CD8+ T cells were sorted as naive CD45RA+ or memory CD45RO+. This chain uses TRBV27 with TRBJ1-4; 7 bases are shared with TRBD1. The sequence was collected from a human donor in good health. Sample: memory CD8+ T cells from blood cultured with regulatory dendritic cells. Subset reported: CD45RO+ memory T cells. CDR3 DNA sequence: TGTGCCAGCAGTTCCAGGCCCGGGACAGTCAATGAAAAACTGTTTTTT. Encoded protein: CASSSRPGTVNEKLFF.